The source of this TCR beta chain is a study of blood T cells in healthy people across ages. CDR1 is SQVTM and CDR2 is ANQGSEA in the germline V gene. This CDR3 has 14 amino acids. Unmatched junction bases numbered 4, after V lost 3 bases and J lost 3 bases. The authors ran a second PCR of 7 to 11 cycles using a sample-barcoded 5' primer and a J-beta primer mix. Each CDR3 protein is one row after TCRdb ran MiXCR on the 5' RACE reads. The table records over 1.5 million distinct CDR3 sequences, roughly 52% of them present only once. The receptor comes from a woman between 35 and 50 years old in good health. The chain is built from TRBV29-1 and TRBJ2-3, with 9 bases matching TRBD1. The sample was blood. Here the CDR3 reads CSVEETGGTDTQYF. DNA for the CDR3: TGCAGCGTTGAGGAGACAGGGGGGACAGATACGCAGTATTTT.